The TCR beta chain under discussion was sequenced for a study of T-cell reconstitution after alpha-beta-depleted transplantation in children (dated by TCRdb to about 2016). Notes on the research overall: Using TCR repertoire profiling, the study quantitatively followed how T-cell immune reconstitution unfolded in children after TCRalphabeta/CD19-depleted allogeneic hematopoietic cell transplantation.

Libraries were constructed by PCR. The data were produced on an Illumina HiSeq 2500. TCR libraries were prepared with molecular barcoding, using unique molecular identifiers to normalize TCRbeta repertoire quantification. TCRdb reprocessed the public reads (quality trimming at Q25 with fastp, clone calling with MiXCR) and kept in-frame beta chains. Records with the same CDR3 protein are collapsed into one entry carrying the most frequent genes and DNA. This sample holds 400,000 to 500,000 distinct CDR3 sequences; approximately 11% were observed only once. 4.5% to 7% of the sample goes to the ten largest clones. Notes on this clonotype: The antigen this receptor binds is unknown. The input lacks base qualities; no much larger clone sits a single base away.

The CDR3, cysteine through valine, is 13 amino acids long. The sequence is cut down to CDR3 DNA, 39 bases in frame from base 1. Germline trimming amounts to 4 bases on V and 0 bases on J, with 3 as the count of junction bases outside the gene matches. The germline V gene encodes CDR1 SQVTM and CDR2 ANQGSEA. This receptor was identified in a human donor who donated a stem cell graft to a child with acute myeloid leukemia. Material: PBMCs from the stem cell graft donor, obtained from the stem cell graft. The chain joins TRBV29-1 to TRBJ2-7, with 7 bases in between that match TRBD1. The sequence in DNA is TGCAGCGTTGCGACAGGGAGCTCCTACGAGCAGTACGTC. It translates as CSVATGSSYEQYV.